The 21 T cell receptor beta chains presented below share a single source sample, sequenced in a study of T cell responses to AZD1222 COVID-19 vaccine. Some clones are missing from TCRdb's copy, which holds only in-frame ones; the method was immunoSEQ multiplex PCR. The sample includes about 120,000 clones, roughly four fifths of them seen just once. Source: peripheral blood, taken on day 0 of AZD1222 vaccination. The source of these receptors is an adult in good health.

The V call is TRBV2, the J call TRBJ2-5, with TRBD2 identical over 7 bases. CDR3 length: 12 residues. Germline V CDR1 and CDR2: SNHLY, FYNNEI. The V and J ends lost 11 bases and 4 bases, in that order; junction bases with no gene match: 7. The CDR3 here is CAGAGRRETQYF. The CDR3 DNA is TGTGCCGGAGCGGGGAGGCGAGAGACCCAGTACTTC.

The chain is built from TRBV28 and TRBJ2-7; tentatively, D is TRBD1 (5 bases). The CDR3 length is 15 residues. V was trimmed by 5 bases and J by 3 bases, leaving 17 bases between them. From germline, CDR1 is MDHEN and CDR2 SYDVKM. In DNA form, the CDR3 reads TGTGCCAGCAGTCAGGTAGTAGGGGCCCTCTACGAGCAGTACTTC. Its protein product is CASSQVVGALYEQYF.

V is TRBV5-4 and J is TRBJ2-2; 10 nucleotides line up with TRBD1. CDR1 and CDR2 (germline): SGHNT, YYREEE (reference sequence). The ends lost 4 bases at V and 4 bases at J; junction bases unmatched: 13. This CDR3 has 18 amino acids. CDR3 bases: TGTGCCAGCAGCGTCCTCCCGGGACAGGGGAGCGGCACCGGGGAGCTGTTTTTT. Protein: CASSVLPGQGSGTGELFF. The full variable domain, its missing parts supplied by reference TRBV5-4 and TRBJ2-2, is ETGVTQSPTHLIKTRGQQVTLRCSSQSGHNTVSWYQQALGQGPQFIFQYYREEENGRGNFPPRFSGLQFPNYSSELNVNALELDDSALYLCASSVLPGQGSGTGELFFGEGSRLTVL.

The chain couples TRBV6-5 to TRBJ1-1; 7 positions agree with TRBD1. CDR1 is MNHEY, CDR2 SVGAGI, per germline. With 7 bases clipped from V and 4 bases from J, the junction kept 3 bases outside the gene matches. The CDR3 has 12 residues. DNA for the CDR3: TGTGCCAGCATGCAGGGGGTCACTGAAGCTTTCTTT. This translates into CASMQGVTEAFF.

This clone has just a few counts. The chain links TRBV15 to TRBJ2-6; no reliable D call. This CDR3 comprises 15 residues. CDR1 LNHNV and CDR2 YYDKDF come from the germline V gene (reference sequence). V lost 3 bases to trimming and J lost 0 bases, with 6 bases between them. CDR3 sequence reads: CATSRRVSGANVLTF. The CDR3 bases are TGTGCCACCAGCAGGCGCGTCTCTGGGGCCAACGTCCTGACTTTC.

The CDR3 DNA follows: TGTGCCTGGAGTTCGATCCTGTTCGATAGACTAGACCCCTACGAGCAGTACTTC. It yields the protein CAWSSILFDRLDPYEQYF. This chain connects TRBV30 to TRBJ2-7; a weak D match, TRBD2 (6 bases). V was trimmed by 2 bases and J by 2 bases, leaving 25 bases between them. Germline values: CDR1 GTSNPN, CDR2 SVGIG (reference sequence). There are 18 residues in the CDR3.

The chain uses TRBV6-5 and TRBJ1-1; D ambiguous. The CDR3 sequence is 14 residues long. CDR1 MNHEY and CDR2 SVGAGI come from the germline V gene. Trimming removed 5 bases at V and 1 base at J, with 11 bases between. CDR3 residues: CASSKRQRNTEAFF. In nucleotides, the CDR3 is TGTGCCAGCAGTAAACGACAAAGGAACACTGAAGCTTTCTTT.

J is TRBJ1-2 and V is TRBV24-1; TRBD1 aligns across 12 bases. The CDR3 is made up of 15 amino acids. Germline CDR1 reads KGHDR; CDR2 reads SFDVKD. The V gene end was trimmed by 5 bases and the J gene end by 2 bases; junction bases not matched to a gene: 2. DNA for the CDR3: TGTGCCACCAGTGGGGACAGGGGGCTGAACTATGGCTACACCTTC. Translated, it gives CATSGDRGLNYGYTF.

The gene calls are TRBV27 and TRBJ1-4; no reliable D call. The V gene lost 4 bases and the J gene lost 11 bases, with 8 bases spanning the gap. The germline gives CDR1 MNHEY, CDR2 SMNVEV (reference sequence). The CDR3 is made up of 11 amino acids. CDR3 DNA sequence: TGTGCCAGCAGTTCACTGGGGAAACTGTTTTTT. Protein product: CASSSLGKLFF.

V usage is TRBV30 and J usage is TRBJ2-1; 11 bases match TRBD2. The CDR3 is 16 amino acids. Trimming took 1 base from V and 13 from J; bases not matched to a gene: 15. The germline gives CDR1 GTSNPN, CDR2 SVGIG (reference sequence). The CDR3 DNA sequence: TGTGCCTGGAGTGCCAATGTAGCGGGGGGGAGTCTTCAACAGTTCTTC. As protein: CAWSANVAGGSLQQFF.

The V call is TRBV11-1, the J call TRBJ1-2; 7 bases fit TRBD1. The CDR3 spans 15 residues. Germline CDR1 and CDR2: SGHAT and FQDESV (reference sequence). V was clipped by 4 bases and J by 3 bases; unmatched bases: 8. CDR3 region: CASSSSGGDYYGYTF. The CDR3 nucleotides read TGTGCCAGCAGCTCTTCAGGGGGAGACTACTATGGCTACACCTTC.

The chain couples TRBV6-2 or TRBV6-3 to TRBJ1-5; no definite D call. CDR1 MNHEY and CDR2 SVGEGT come from the germline V gene. CDR3 length equals 14 residues. Trimming shortened V by 4 bases and J by 9 bases, and 16 bases separated the two germline ends. CDR3 nucleotide sequence: TGTGCCAGCAGTTCCCCGACTTACGGTAGGCCCCAGCATTTT. It codes for CASSSPTYGRPQHF.

This clone has a handful of counts. The V call is TRBV5-8, the J call TRBJ1-3; no definite D call. V lost 7 bases and J lost 0, with 17 bases in between. The germline V gene encodes CDR1 SGHTS and CDR2 YDEGEE. This CDR3 region has 16 residues. This chain's CDR3 is CASSSPRASSGNTIYF. DNA of the CDR3: TGTGCCAGCTCTTCCCCGAGGGCGAGCTCTGGAAACACCATATATTTT. Full variable domain (missing parts from reference TRBV5-8 and TRBJ1-3): EAGVTQSPTHLIKTRGQQATLRCSPISGHTSVYWYQQALGLGLQFLLWYDEGEERNRGNFPPRFSGRQFPNYSSELNVNALELEDSALYLCASSSPRASSGNTIYFGEGSWLTVV.

The chain joins TRBV12-5 to TRBJ2-2, with 8 positions matching TRBD1. CDR3 length: 14 amino acids. With V trimmed by 2 bases and J by 7 bases, 3 bases remained unmatched. Germline V gives CDR1 LGHNT, CDR2 FRNRAP. The CDR3 protein is CASGLQGADGELFF. The DNA for the CDR3 is TGTGCTAGTGGTTTGCAGGGGGCCGACGGGGAGCTGTTTTTT.

The rearrangement uses TRBV6-2 or TRBV6-3 and TRBJ1-5; D possibly corresponds to TRBD1 (5 bases). CDR3 length: 14 amino acids. Germline V gene data show CDR1 as MNHEY and CDR2 as SVGEGT. The V end was cut by 4 bases, the J end by 7 bases, with 14 bases between. The CDR3 reads CASSFGGARQPQHF. The CDR3 DNA reads TGTGCCAGCAGTTTTGGAGGGGCTCGCCAGCCCCAGCATTTT.

J is TRBJ2-1 and V is TRBV14; the match to TRBD2 covers 10 bases. The CDR3 is 18 residues long. J gave up 3 bases and V 1 base, and 9 bases lay outside the gene matches. The germline V gene encodes CDR1 SGHDN and CDR2 FVKESK. DNA for the CDR3: TGTGCCAGCAGCCAAGTCCACCTGAGCGGGAGGGGCTACAATGAGCAGTTCTTC. Translation gives CASSQVHLSGRGYNEQFF.

The gene calls are TRBV4-1 and TRBJ1-1, with D perhaps matching TRBD1 (6 bases). Germline CDR1 MGHRA, CDR2 YSYEKL. The V end lost 0 bases, the J end lost 4 bases, and 12 bases lay between the germline ends. CDR3 length: 15 residues. CDR3 sequence reads: CASSQDRQGFTEAFF. As DNA, the CDR3 is TGCGCCAGCAGCCAAGACCGGCAGGGGTTCACTGAAGCTTTCTTT.

The rearrangement joins TRBV9 to TRBJ2-1; TRBD2 agrees at 9 bases. Per germline, CDR1 SGDLS and CDR2 YYNGEE. The CDR3 is 15 residues long. Trimming cost V 1 base and J 6 bases; bases outside gene matches: 5. The DNA for the CDR3 is TGTGCCAGCAGCGTACAGGCGGGAGGGTTCAATGAGCAGTTCTTC. As protein: CASSVQAGGFNEQFF.

This rearrangement joins TRBV27 to TRBJ2-7, with D maybe TRBD1 (6 bases). V lost 2 bases and J 2 bases, leaving 10 bases between the germline ends. Germline CDR1 and CDR2: MNHEY and SMNVEV (reference sequence). The CDR3 loop spans 14 amino acids. This CDR3 reads CASSLQGNTYEQYF. The CDR3 DNA reads as TGTGCCAGCAGTTTACAGGGGAACACCTACGAGCAGTACTTC.

CDR3 region: CASSPILGYEQYF. CDR3 DNA: TGTGCCAGCTCACCAATCCTCGGGTACGAGCAGTACTTC. The V gene is TRBV18, the J gene TRBJ2-7; D unresolved. The germline V and J ends were trimmed by 2 bases and 4 bases, with 9 bases remaining between them. Germline V gene data show CDR1 as KGHSH and CDR2 as LQKENI. The CDR3 runs 13 residues.

This chain links TRBV29-1 with TRBJ2-7, with TRBD1 matching over 12 bases. Trimming removed 5 bases from V and 0 bases from J; junction bases left unmatched: 20. Germline CDR1 reads SQVTM; CDR2 reads ANQGSEA. The CDR3 is 20 amino acids. CDR3 DNA: TGCAGCGTTTGGGGCCCCCGGCTGGGACAGGGGGCAAAATTCTCCTACGAGCAGTACTTC. Amino acid sequence: CSVWGPRLGQGAKFSYEQYF.